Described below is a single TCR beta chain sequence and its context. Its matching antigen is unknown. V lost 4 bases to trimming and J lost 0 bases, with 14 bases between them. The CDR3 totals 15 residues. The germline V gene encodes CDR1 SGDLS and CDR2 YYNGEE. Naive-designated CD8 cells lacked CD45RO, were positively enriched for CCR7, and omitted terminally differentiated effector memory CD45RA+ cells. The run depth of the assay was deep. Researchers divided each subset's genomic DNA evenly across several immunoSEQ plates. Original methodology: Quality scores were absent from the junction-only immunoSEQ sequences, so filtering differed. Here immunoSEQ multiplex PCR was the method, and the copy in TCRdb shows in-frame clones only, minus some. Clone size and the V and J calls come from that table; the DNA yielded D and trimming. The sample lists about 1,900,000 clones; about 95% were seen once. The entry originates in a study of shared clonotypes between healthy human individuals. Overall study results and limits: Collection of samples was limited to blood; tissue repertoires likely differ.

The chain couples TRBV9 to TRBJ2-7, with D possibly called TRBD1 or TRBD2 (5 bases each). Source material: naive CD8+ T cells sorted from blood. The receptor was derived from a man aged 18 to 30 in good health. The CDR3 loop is CASSSTGTVSYEQYF. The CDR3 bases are TGTGCCAGCAGCTCTACCGGGACGGTCTCCTACGAGCAGTACTTC. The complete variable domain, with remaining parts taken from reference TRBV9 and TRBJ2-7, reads DSGVTQTPKHLITATGQRVTLRCSPRSGDLSVYWYQQSLDQGLQFLIQYYNGEERAKGNILERFSAQQFPDLHSELNLSSLELGDSALYFCASSSTGTVSYEQYFGPGTRLTVT.